This TCR beta chain emerged from a study of blood T cell repertoires in COVID-19. Across the whole study: Material from acute and convalescent COVID-19 was sourced from the United States, Italy and Spain. Nucleic acid was either cDNA or gDNA, and it came from T cells, B-cell-depleted T cells, or PBMCs.

Per the original data handling: Reference gene primers were amplified, and this amplification served to estimate nucleated cell counts. Sequencing used immunoSEQ multiplex PCR; TCRdb keeps in-frame clones, though not all of them. V and J calls and clone size are as listed in that table; D and trimming were resolved from the DNA. The profile shows tens of thousands of clones, around 87% of them singletons. Trimming removed 5 bases at V and 2 bases at J, with 12 bases between. Germline V CDR1 and CDR2: SEHNR, FQNEAQ (reference sequence). This CDR3 is built from 14 residues. This receptor was taken from a human donor in a cohort sampled during active COVID-19. J is TRBJ1-1 and V is TRBV7-9; D is ambiguous. What was sequenced was peripheral blood. The CDR3 here is CASSPPGSNTEAFF. Here the CDR3 DNA reads TGTGCCAGCAGCCCGCCGGGGAGTAACACTGAAGCTTTCTTT.